A single sample is the source of the 5 T cell receptor beta chains below, sequenced in a study of radiation and T cells in renal cell carcinoma. As for time point: blood 4 weeks post-SBRT, at nephrectomy. Indicated treatment: 15 Gy SBRT to primary tumor, nephrectomy 4 weeks later. Method: immunoSEQ multiplex PCR; TCRdb's copy keeps in-frame clones and lacks some. The sample shows 120,000 to 150,000 clones, approximately 86% of them seen only once. This specimen was blood, taken from a patient whose treatment included radiotherapy and nephrectomy. Receptor source: a woman in her forties or fifties with renal cell carcinoma.

This rearrangement joins TRBV6-1 to TRBJ2-3; perhaps TRBD1 as D (5 bases). The CDR3 has 14 residues. The V end lost 3 bases, the J end lost 2 bases, and 9 bases lay between the germline ends. CDR1 MNHNS and CDR2 SASEGT come from the germline V gene. CDR3 sequence: CASSDLGLTDTQYF. The CDR3 DNA sequence: TGTGCCAGCAGTGACTTGGGGCTCACAGATACGCAGTATTTT.

The V gene is TRBV29-1, the J gene TRBJ1-2, with 10 bases lining up with TRBD1. Unmatched junction bases numbered 12, after V lost 3 bases and J lost 8 bases. The CDR3 consists of 15 residues. Germline CDR1 and CDR2: SQVTM and ANQGSEA. Here the CDR3 DNA reads TGCAGCGTTGAGGACAGGGGGTCTTTCCAAGGAGGCTACACCTTC. Its translation: CSVEDRGSFQGGYTF. The whole variable domain, remainder taken from reference TRBV29-1 and TRBJ1-2, is SAVISQKPSRDICQRGTSLTIQCQVDSQVTMMFWYRQQPGQSLTLIATANQGSEATYESGFVIDKFPISRPNLTFSTLTVSNMSPEDSSIYLCSVEDRGSFQGGYTFGSGTRLTVV.

The chain links TRBV6-6 to TRBJ1-2, with 8 bases fitting TRBD1. Trimming cost V 4 bases and J 7 bases; bases outside gene matches: 2. CDR3 length: 12 residues. The germline V gene encodes CDR1 MNHNY and CDR2 SVGAGI (reference sequence). The CDR3 nucleotides are TGTGCCAGCAGTTTGGACAGGGTTGGCTACACCTTC. It encodes CASSLDRVGYTF.

The chain employs TRBV7-9 and TRBJ2-3, with D possibly called TRBD1 or TRBD2 (5 bases each). Trimming took 1 base from V and 1 from J, leaving 9 bases between them. CDR1 and CDR2 from the germline V gene are SEHNR and FQNEAQ (reference sequence). The CDR3 is 15 amino acids. The DNA of the CDR3 is TGTGCCAGCAGCTTAGGGGGGTCTGGCACAGATACGCAGTATTTT. This encodes CASSLGGSGTDTQYF.

This clone was seen only a few times. The V and J genes are TRBV19 and TRBJ1-1, with D maybe TRBD1 (5 bases). In germline, CDR1 is LNHDA, CDR2 SQIVND (reference sequence). CDR3 length equals 13 residues. V gave up 5 bases and J gave up 2 bases, with 9 bases separating them. CDR3 residues: CASSPTVNTEAFF. CDR3 nucleotide sequence: TGTGCCAGTAGTCCGACAGTTAACACTGAAGCTTTCTTT.